The 24 T cell receptor beta chains below all came from one sample that was sequenced in a study of sequential checkpoint blockade in melanoma (dated by TCRdb to about 2019). The method was the immunoSEQ multiplex PCR assay. TCRdb stores this immuneACCESS table with in-frame sequences only. Part of the clones is absent; in the studies checked, under half of the shortfall reflects unresolved V genes, and no reason is known for the rest. The sample has about 21,000 clones on record, 25% to 35% of them singletons. The ten largest clones represent about 6.6% of the sample. The treatment or condition tag for this specimen amounts to: randomized to nivolumab then ipilimumab (arm A) or the reverse (arm B). The specimen comprised tumor tissue (inferred from file names), sampled from a patient given nivolumab and ipilimumab in sequence. These receptors were taken from a human donor with melanoma.

This clone qualifies as medium-sized. The rearrangement uses TRBV11-3 and TRBJ1-4; TRBD1 might be the D (6 bases). Germline V lookup: CDR1 SGHNT, CDR2 YENEEA. Trimming left V 3 bases short and J 5 bases short, with 13 bases between. CDR3 size: 15 residues. CDR3 in amino acids: CASSLEEGVNEKLFF. The CDR3 DNA reads as TGTGCCAGCAGCTTGGAGGAGGGGGTAAATGAAAAACTGTTTTTT.

The rearrangement uses TRBV14 and TRBJ2-2; tentative D call: TRBD1 (6 bases). V gave up 4 bases and J gave up 2 bases, with 17 bases separating them. Germline V gene data show CDR1 as SGHDN and CDR2 as FVKESK. This CDR3 is built from 17 residues. The CDR3 loop is CASSLRTAAPNTGELFF. The CDR3 coding sequence is TGTGCCAGCAGCCTTCGGACAGCCGCACCAAACACCGGGGAGCTGTTTTTT.

This clone came up a few times. The chain uses TRBV9 and TRBJ2-3, with unresolved D. Germline CDR1 SGDLS, CDR2 YYNGEE. The CDR3 sequence is 13 residues long. Trimming shortened V by 6 bases and J by 4 bases, and 12 bases separated the two germline ends. The chain's CDR3 is CASMAASSDTQYF. CDR3 sequence (DNA): TGTGCCAGCATGGCTGCTTCCTCAGATACGCAGTATTTT.

This clone was observed a handful of times. The rearrangement joins TRBV19 to TRBJ1-5, with D maybe TRBD1 (5 bases). Germline-derived CDR1 and CDR2 are LNHDA and SQIVND (reference sequence). The CDR3 runs 14 residues. Between the trimmed V and J ends, which lost 2 bases and 4 bases, there was a span of 9 bases. CDR3 in amino acids: CASSISGGNQPQHF. The CDR3 DNA reads TGTGCCAGTAGTATATCGGGGGGTAATCAGCCCCAGCATTTT.

This chain links TRBV29-1 with TRBJ2-3; D is perhaps TRBD2 (5 bases). This CDR3 region has 12 residues. Germline lookup yields CDR1 SQVTM and CDR2 ANQGSEA. Trimming took 4 bases from V and 1 from J, leaving 6 bases between them. The CDR3 DNA reads TGCAGCGTTGTTAGCGGCACAGATACGCAGTATTTT. It translates to CSVVSGTDTQYF.

The chain joins TRBV28 to TRBJ2-5; the D is unclear. V lost 3 bases to trimming and J lost 14 bases, with 19 bases between them. This CDR3 contains 13 residues. Per germline, CDR1 MDHEN and CDR2 SYDVKM. The CDR3 DNA follows: TGTGCCAGCAGTTTCCGGTTTACGGCTACCCCCTACTTC. Translation: CASSFRFTATPYF.

J is TRBJ2-5 and V is TRBV30, with D possibly TRBD2 on 6 matching bases. Per germline, CDR1 GTSNPN and CDR2 SVGIG (reference sequence). The ends were cut back, 2 bases at V and 2 bases at J, with 12 bases in the middle. The CDR3 contains 14 residues. The CDR3 spells CAWSSRDSQETQYF. The DNA of the CDR3 is TGTGCCTGGAGTTCTCGGGACTCACAAGAGACCCAGTACTTC.

In this sample, this clone turned up a few times. The J gene is TRBJ2-7, the V gene TRBV11-1, with D maybe TRBD2 (6 bases). The V end lost 5 bases, the J end lost 5 bases, and 22 bases lay between the germline ends. Germline V lookup: CDR1 SGHAT, CDR2 FQDESV (reference sequence). There are 16 residues in the CDR3. Here the CDR3 DNA reads TGTGCCAGCAGCCCACCCGGGGGTGGTACATTGAACGAGCAGTACTTC. As protein: CASSPPGGGTLNEQYF.

This clone was observed many times. The rearrangement joins TRBV11-3 to TRBJ1-1; D not resolved. V shed 4 bases and J shed 6 bases, with 15 bases lying between them. This CDR3 is built from 14 residues. Germline CDR1 reads SGHNT; CDR2 reads YENEEA. CDR3 DNA: TGTGCCAGCAGCTCCCCGACCCCGTACGCTGAAGCTTTCTTT. It encodes CASSSPTPYAEAFF.

In this sample, this clone turned up a few times. The V and J genes are TRBV6-8 and TRBJ1-6; the D gene is possibly TRBD1 (6 bases). Trimming removed 9 bases from V and 6 bases from J, with 12 bases in between. From germline, CDR1 is MNHGY and CDR2 SAAAGT. The CDR3 covers 13 residues. Here the CDR3 reads CASREGGNSPLHF. The CDR3 nucleotides are TGTGCCAGTAGGGAGGGGGGTAATTCACCCCTCCACTTT.

This chain joins TRBV28 and TRBJ1-5, with TRBD1 as a possible D gene (5 bases). The CDR3 runs 16 residues. CDR1 MDHEN and CDR2 SYDVKM come from the germline V gene. The germline V and J ends were trimmed by 3 bases and 4 bases, with 16 bases remaining between them. CDR3 sequence: CASSFSIGGRNQPQHF. For the CDR3, the DNA is TGTGCCAGCAGTTTCAGTATCGGGGGTAGGAATCAGCCCCAGCATTTT.

V and J are TRBV5-1 and TRBJ2-3, with 12 bases fitting TRBD2. This CDR3 spans 21 amino acids. V shed 3 bases, J shed 2 bases, and the junction held 19 bases outside the gene matches. Per the germline V gene, CDR1 is SGHRS and CDR2 is YFSETQ. The DNA of the CDR3 is TGCGCCAGCAGCTGGACTAGCGGGGAGGAAGTTTGGCGACCCGCCACAGATACGCAGTATTTT. Amino acids: CASSWTSGEEVWRPATDTQYF.

This clone was seen a few times. The chain uses TRBV6-8 and TRBJ1-6; TRBD1 agrees at 9 bases. The CDR3 is 14 residues long. Germline CDR1 and CDR2: MNHGY and SAAAGT. Unmatched junction bases numbered 4, after V lost 6 bases and J lost 7 bases. For the CDR3, the DNA is TGTGCCAGCAGAAAACAGGGGGCCAATTCACCCCTCCACTTT. Its translation is CASRKQGANSPLHF.

This clone has more than one count but fewer than ten. The rearrangement links TRBV11-3 to TRBJ1-3; the D gene is possibly TRBD1 (6 bases). The CDR3 extends over 15 amino acids. Germline assignment: CDR1 SGHNT and CDR2 YENEEA. V was trimmed by 4 bases and J by 6 bases, leaving 16 bases between them. CDR3 region: CASSSRTVAPNTIYF. The CDR3 bases are TGTGCCAGCAGCTCCCGGACAGTTGCCCCAAACACCATATATTTT. Based on the CDR3 plus reference TRBV11-3 and TRBJ1-3, the full variable domain is EAGVVQSPRYKIIEKKQPVAFWCNPISGHNTLYWYLQNLGQGPELLIRYENEEAVDDSQLPKDRFSAERLKGVDSTLKIQPAELGDSAVYLCASSSRTVAPNTIYFGEGSWLTVV.

This chain links TRBV6-7 with TRBJ1-1; D gene ambiguous. TRBV6-7 is an ORF, with its function uncertain. V was clipped by 0 bases and J by 11 bases, with 7 bases between them. This CDR3 has 11 residues. In DNA, the CDR3 is TGTGCCAGCAGTTACTCGGTTGAGGCTTTCTTT. It translates to CASSYSVEAFF.

A few counts support this clone. The gene calls are TRBV11-3 and TRBJ2-7; no clear D gene. Germline V gene data show CDR1 as SGHNT and CDR2 as YENEEA. The CDR3 spans 14 residues. Trimming took 3 bases from V and 0 from J, leaving 9 bases between them. The DNA of the CDR3 is TGTGCCAGCAGCTTTAGAGGTACCTCCTACGAGCAGTACTTC. Encoded protein: CASSFRGTSYEQYF.

This clone was observed a few times. The rearrangement links TRBV6-8 to TRBJ1-5, with a weak D call TRBD1 (6 bases). Trimming left V 7 bases short and J 8 bases short, with 18 bases between. Germline assignment: CDR1 MNHGY and CDR2 SAAAGT. CDR3 length: 14 amino acids. The CDR3 spells CASTSSRGWEPQHF. The CDR3 DNA is TGTGCCAGCACTAGCTCCAGGGGATGGGAGCCCCAGCATTTT.

This clone was found a few times. The chain is built from TRBV28 and TRBJ2-2; either TRBD1 or TRBD2 may fit D (5 bases each). With 5 bases removed from V and 1 base from J, the gap between germline ends came to 5 bases. Germline lookup yields CDR1 MDHEN and CDR2 SYDVKM. The CDR3 is 13 residues long. The CDR3 DNA reads as TGTGCCAGCAGTGGGGGGAACACCGGGGAGCTGTTTTTT. Its protein product is CASSGGNTGELFF.

This clone was counted only a few times. This rearrangement joins TRBV6-8 to TRBJ2-7; D perhaps matches TRBD2 (5 bases). Between the trimmed V and J ends, which lost 10 bases and 0 bases, there was a span of 13 bases. CDR3 length equals 13 residues. Looked up from germline, CDR1 is MNHGY and CDR2 is SAAAGT. The CDR3 reads CAIGEGFSYEQYF. The CDR3 bases are TGTGCCATAGGTGAGGGATTCTCCTACGAGCAGTACTTC.

This chain uses TRBV5-1 with TRBJ2-1; perhaps TRBD2 as D (6 bases). The V gene's germline CDR1 is SGHRS and CDR2 YFSETQ. Trimming stripped 2 bases from V and 6 bases from J, with 15 bases between. The CDR3 is 15 residues long. The CDR3 region is CASSLSQPSANEQFF. In DNA form, the CDR3 reads TGCGCCAGCAGCTTATCCCAGCCTAGCGCCAATGAGCAGTTCTTC.

The chain has TRBV6-8 and TRBJ2-5; 7 bases match TRBD2. CDR1 is MNHGY, CDR2 SAAAGT, per germline. CDR3 length: 15 residues. V lost 0 bases, J lost 5 bases, and 6 bases stayed unmatched. The CDR3 region has the DNA TGTGCCAGCAGTTACTCAGCGGGATCAATCGAGACCCAGTACTTC. As protein: CASSYSAGSIETQYF.

The V and J genes are TRBV6-8 and TRBJ2-1; D is perhaps TRBD2 (5 bases). The CDR3 runs to 13 residues. Germline CDR1 reads MNHGY; CDR2 reads SAAAGT. Trimming left V 4 bases short and J 4 bases short, with 8 bases between. CDR3 nucleotide sequence: TGTGCCAGCAGTTCCCCGGGATACAATGAGCAGTTCTTC. Amino acids: CASSSPGYNEQFF.

This clone has just one count. The chain employs TRBV5-1 and TRBJ2-7; D is possibly TRBD1 (6 bases). The CDR3 sequence is 18 residues long. V lost 1 base and J 1 base, leaving 21 bases between the germline ends. The germline CDR1 and CDR2 sequences are SGHRS and YFSETQ. The chain's CDR3 is CASSLPRTEDDWSYEQYF. The CDR3 bases are TGCGCCAGCAGCTTGCCCCGGACAGAAGATGACTGGTCCTACGAGCAGTACTTC.

The chain joins TRBV18 to TRBJ1-2; D gene uncertain. Between the trimmed V and J ends, which lost 0 bases and 6 bases, there was a span of 8 bases. The germline gives CDR1 KGHSH, CDR2 LQKENI. CDR3 length: 13 residues. The CDR3 bases are TGTGCCAGCTCACCACCGGTTGGAGATGGCTACACCTTC. Protein product: CASSPPVGDGYTF.